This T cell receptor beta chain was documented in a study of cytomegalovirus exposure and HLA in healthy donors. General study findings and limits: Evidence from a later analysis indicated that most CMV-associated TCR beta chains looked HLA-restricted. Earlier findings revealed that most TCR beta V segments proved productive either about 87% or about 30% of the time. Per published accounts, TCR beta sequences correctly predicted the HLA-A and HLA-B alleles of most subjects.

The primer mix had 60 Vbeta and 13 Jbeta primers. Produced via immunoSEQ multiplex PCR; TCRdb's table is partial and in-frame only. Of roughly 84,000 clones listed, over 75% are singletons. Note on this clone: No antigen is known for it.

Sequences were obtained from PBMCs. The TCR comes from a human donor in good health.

For the CDR3, the DNA is TGTGCCAGTAGTATCTCAGGGTACACCGGGGAGCTGTTTTTT. It encodes CASSISGYTGELFF. The chain is built from TRBV19 and TRBJ2-2, with D maybe TRBD1 (5 bases). There are 14 residues in the CDR3. Between the trimmed V and J ends, which lost 3 bases and 3 bases, there was a span of 8 bases. Germline loops: CDR1 LNHDA, CDR2 SQIVND (reference sequence).